These T cell receptor beta chains were read from a single sample in a study of blood T cell repertoires in COVID-19. Some clones are missing from TCRdb's copy, which holds only in-frame ones; the method was immunoSEQ multiplex PCR. This repertoire shows 310,000 or so clones, about nine tenths found once; its top ten account for about 9.5%. Input material: PBMCs or T cells enriched from blood (not recorded which). Receptors originate from a woman between 40 and 55 years old who had recovered from COVID-19. Both conserved end residues are part of each CDR3. D genes are given only for firm matches. The listing skips clone size in some rows; elsewhere it reads once, few, many or a size class.

d_call,v_call,j_call,clone_size,cdr3_nt,cdr3_aa
.,TRBV11-3,TRBJ1-3,.,TGTGCCAGCAGCTCCTTAACGGAGGGAAACACCATATATTTT,CASSSLTEGNTIYF
TRBD1,TRBV19,TRBJ1-4,once,TGTGCCAGTAAGCAAACAGGGGGAGGTGAAAAACTGTTTTTT,CASKQTGGGEKLFF
TRBD1,TRBV11-2,TRBJ2-1,.,TGTGCCAGCAGCTTAGATTTAGGACAGGGGGCACAAAATGAGCAGTTCTTC,CASSLDLGQGAQNEQFF
TRBD1,TRBV6-5,TRBJ1-1,.,TGTGCCAGCAGGCCCTTCCCTCAGGGGGCTAGTGAAGCTTTCTTT,CASRPFPQGASEAFF
TRBD2,TRBV14,TRBJ2-1,.,TGTGCCAGCAGCCAAGATTCTGGCGGGGGGAGGGTCAATGAGCAGTTCTTC,CASSQDSGGGRVNEQFF
.,TRBV7-9,TRBJ1-5,.,TGTGCCAGCACCCCCAGAAGCAGGGAAAATCAGCCCCAGCATTTT,CASTPRSRENQPQHF
.,TRBV9,TRBJ2-1,.,TGTGCCAGCAGCTACACGGGTCTCGATGAGCAGTTCTTC,CASSYTGLDEQFF
TRBD2,TRBV10-1,TRBJ2-3,.,TGCGCCAGTAGCCGCGGGGGGACTAGCACAGATACGCAGTATTTT,CASSRGGTSTDTQYF
.,TRBV24-1,TRBJ2-3,.,TGTGCCACCAGTGCCCCAGGGGTCATTACAGATACGCAGTATTTT,CATSAPGVITDTQYF
TRBD1,TRBV12-3/TRBV12-4,TRBJ2-5,.,TGTGCCAGCAGCCAGGGACAGGCGTGGACCCAGTACTTC,CASSQGQAWTQYF
TRBD2,TRBV4-1,TRBJ2-7,.,TGCGCCAGCAGCCAAGGGGAGGGCGGGTACGAGCAGTACTTC,CASSQGEGGYEQYF
.,TRBV7-2,TRBJ2-7,.,TGTGCCAGCAGCTTAATGGGGGGGGCGCAAACCTACGAGCAGTACTTC,CASSLMGGAQTYEQYF
TRBD2,TRBV6-1,TRBJ2-1,.,TGTGCCAGCAGTGAAGGGATAGCGGGTCTGTTCTTC,CASSEGIAGLFF
TRBD1,TRBV27,TRBJ1-1,.,TGTGCCAGCAGTCCCTGGACAGGGGGGACCACTGAAGCTTTCTTT,CASSPWTGGTTEAFF
.,TRBV4-3,TRBJ1-2,.,TGCGCCAGCAGCCAGGCCCCAGGGTATAACTATGGCTACACCTTC,CASSQAPGYNYGYTF
.,TRBV24-1,TRBJ2-7,.,TGTGCCACCAGGACATCCGCCTACGAGCAGTACTTC,CATRTSAYEQYF
TRBD2,TRBV5-1,TRBJ2-3,.,TGCGCCAGCAGCTTGGGTGGCGGGGGGAGCACAGATACGCAGTATTTT,CASSLGGGGSTDTQYF
TRBD1,TRBV15,TRBJ1-5,.,TGTGCCACCAGCAGGGGAGGACAGGGGAGCCAGCCCCAGCATTTT,CATSRGGQGSQPQHF
.,TRBV11-2,TRBJ1-1,once,TGTGCCAGCAGCTGGGGAGGGGGTAGCACTGAAGCTTTCTTT,CASSWGGGSTEAFF
.,TRBV6-1,TRBJ2-3,.,TGTGCCAGCAGTGACCCGGGAGCCTTAGGCACAGATACGCAGTATTTT,CASSDPGALGTDTQYF
.,TRBV28,TRBJ2-7,.,TGTGCCAGCATTACATATACATCAGGGGCCTACGAGCAGTACTTC,CASITYTSGAYEQYF
.,TRBV9,TRBJ2-1,.,TGTGCCAGCAGCGCTTTTGACAGGAGCTCCTACAATGAGCAGTTCTTC,CASSAFDRSSYNEQFF